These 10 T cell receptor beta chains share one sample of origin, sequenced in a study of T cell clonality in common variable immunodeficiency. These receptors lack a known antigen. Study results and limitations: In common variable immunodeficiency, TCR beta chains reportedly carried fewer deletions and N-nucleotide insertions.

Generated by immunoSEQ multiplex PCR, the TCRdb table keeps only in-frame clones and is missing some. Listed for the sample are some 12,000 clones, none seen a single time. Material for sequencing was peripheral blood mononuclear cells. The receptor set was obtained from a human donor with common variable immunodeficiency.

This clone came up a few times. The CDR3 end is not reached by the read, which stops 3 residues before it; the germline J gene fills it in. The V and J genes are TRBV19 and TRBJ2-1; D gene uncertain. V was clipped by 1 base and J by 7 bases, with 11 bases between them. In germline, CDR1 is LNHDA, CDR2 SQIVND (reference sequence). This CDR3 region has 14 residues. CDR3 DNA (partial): TGTGCCAGTAGTATAGGTCCACAATCGAATGAG. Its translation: CASSIGPQSNE. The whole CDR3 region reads CASSIGPQSNEQFF.

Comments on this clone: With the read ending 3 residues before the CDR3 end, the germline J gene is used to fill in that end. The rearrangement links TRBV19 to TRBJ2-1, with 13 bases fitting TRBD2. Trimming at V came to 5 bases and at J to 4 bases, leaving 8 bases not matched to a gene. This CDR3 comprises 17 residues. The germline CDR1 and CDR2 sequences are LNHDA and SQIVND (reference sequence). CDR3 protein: CASSLGTSGGVYNEQFF. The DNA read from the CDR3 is TGTGCCAGTAGTCTTGGAACTAGCGGGGGGGTTTACAATGAG.

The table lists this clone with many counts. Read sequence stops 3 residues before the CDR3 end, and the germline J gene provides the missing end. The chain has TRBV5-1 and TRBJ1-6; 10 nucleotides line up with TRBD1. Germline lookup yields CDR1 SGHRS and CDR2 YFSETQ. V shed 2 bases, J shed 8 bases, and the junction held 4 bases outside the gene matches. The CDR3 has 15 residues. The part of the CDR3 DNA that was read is TGCGCCAGCAGCTTCGTAGGGACAGGGGATTCACCC. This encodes CASSFVGTGDSP. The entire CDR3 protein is CASSFVGTGDSPLHF.

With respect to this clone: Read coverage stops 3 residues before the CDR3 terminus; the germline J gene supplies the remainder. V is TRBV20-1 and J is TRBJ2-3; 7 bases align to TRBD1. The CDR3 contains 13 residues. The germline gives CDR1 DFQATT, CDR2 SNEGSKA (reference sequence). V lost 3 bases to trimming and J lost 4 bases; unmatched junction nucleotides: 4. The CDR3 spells CSARDRLPDTQYF. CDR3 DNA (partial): TGCAGTGCTAGGGACAGGCTCCCAGATACG.

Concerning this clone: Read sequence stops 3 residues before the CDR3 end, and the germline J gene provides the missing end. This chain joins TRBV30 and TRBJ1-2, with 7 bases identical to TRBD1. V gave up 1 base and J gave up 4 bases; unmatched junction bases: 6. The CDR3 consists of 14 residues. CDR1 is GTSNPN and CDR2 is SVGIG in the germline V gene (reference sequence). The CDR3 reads CAWSGGTDTYGYTF. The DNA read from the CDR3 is TGTGCCTGGAGTGGGGGGACAGATACCTATGGC.

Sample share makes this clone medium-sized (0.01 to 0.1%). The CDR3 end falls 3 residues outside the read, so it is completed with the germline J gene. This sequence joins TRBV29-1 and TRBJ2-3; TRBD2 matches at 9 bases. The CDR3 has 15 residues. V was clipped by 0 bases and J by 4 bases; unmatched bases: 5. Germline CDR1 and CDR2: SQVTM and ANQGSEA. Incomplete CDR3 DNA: TGCAGCGTTGAAGATCGCGGGGGGGGCGCAGATACG. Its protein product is CSVEDRGGGADT. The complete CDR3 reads CSVEDRGGGADTQYF.

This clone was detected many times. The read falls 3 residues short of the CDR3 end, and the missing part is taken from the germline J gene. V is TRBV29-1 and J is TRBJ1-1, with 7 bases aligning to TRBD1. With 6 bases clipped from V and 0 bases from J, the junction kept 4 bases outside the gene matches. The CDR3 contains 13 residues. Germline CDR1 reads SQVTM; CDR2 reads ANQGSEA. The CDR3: CSVRQGLNTEAFF. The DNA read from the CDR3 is TGCAGCGTAAGACAGGGATTGAACACTGAA.

The sequenced part of the CDR3 DNA is TGTGCCAGCTCACCACCGAGCGGGACGATATACGAG. As protein: CASSPPSGTIYE. The whole CDR3 sequence reads CASSPPSGTIYEQYF. The rearrangement uses TRBV18 and TRBJ2-7; TRBD2 agrees at 7 bases. Read data end 3 residues before the CDR3 end; the end is taken from the germline J gene. V gave up 0 bases and J gave up 4 bases; unmatched junction bases: 6. CDR1 is KGHSH, CDR2 LQKENI, per germline. This CDR3 comprises 15 residues. Using reference TRBV18 and TRBJ2-7 for the parts outside the CDR3, the full variable domain is NAGVMQNPRHLVRRRGQEARLRCSPMKGHSHVYWYRQLPEEGLKFMVYLQKENIIDESGMPKERFSAEFPKEGPSILRIQQVVRGDSAAYFCASSPPSGTIYEQYFGPGTRLTVT.

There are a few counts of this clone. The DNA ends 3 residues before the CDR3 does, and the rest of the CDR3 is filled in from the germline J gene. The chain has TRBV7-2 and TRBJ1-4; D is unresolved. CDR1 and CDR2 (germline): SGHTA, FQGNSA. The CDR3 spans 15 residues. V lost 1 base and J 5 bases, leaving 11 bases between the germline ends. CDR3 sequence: CASSLVVTSNEKLFF. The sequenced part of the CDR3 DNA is TGTGCCAGCAGCTTAGTTGTGACATCGAATGAAAAA. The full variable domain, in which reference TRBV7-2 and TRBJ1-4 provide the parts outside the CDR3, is GAGVSQSPSNKVTEKGKDVELRCDPISGHTALYWYRQSLGQGLEFLIYFQGNSAPDKSGLPSDRFSAERTGGSVSTLTIQRTQQEDSAVYLCASSLVVTSNEKLFFGSGTQLSVL.

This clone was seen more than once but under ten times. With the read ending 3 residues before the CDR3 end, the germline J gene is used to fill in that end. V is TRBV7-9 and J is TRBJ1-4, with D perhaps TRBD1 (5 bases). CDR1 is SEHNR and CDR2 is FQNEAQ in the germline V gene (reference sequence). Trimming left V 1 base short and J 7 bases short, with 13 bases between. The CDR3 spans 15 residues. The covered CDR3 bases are TGTGCCAGCAGCTTAGGCCAGGGCATTGGTGAAAAA. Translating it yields CASSLGQGIGEK. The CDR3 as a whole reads CASSLGQGIGEKLFF. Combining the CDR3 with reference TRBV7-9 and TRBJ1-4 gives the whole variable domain DTGVSQNPRHKITKRGQNVTFRCDPISEHNRLYWYRQTLGQGPEFLTYFQNEAQLEKSRLLSDRFSAERPKGSFSTLEIQRTEQGDSAMYLCASSLGQGIGEKLFFGSGTQLSVL.